This passage covers 15 T cell receptor beta chains from one sample sequenced in a study of T cells in Graves' hyperthyroidism and ophthalmopathy. RNA transcripts provided the source from which TCR beta CDR3 regions were amplified. During a first-round RT-PCR of the TCR CDR3, the HTBI primer set was used. MiXCR was run by TCRdb on the multiplex PCR reads, yielding one entry per CDR3 protein. The repertoire has around 340,000 distinct CDR3 sequences, around a fifth of them found once; the top ten carry around half. Sequencing was carried out using blood. The origin of the receptors is a woman aged 45 to 65 with Graves' hyperthyroidism.

The CDR3 nucleotides read TGTGCCAGCAGTGTCGATCATTCGCGAAACACTGAAGCTTTCTTT. This translates into CASSVDHSRNTEAFF. V usage is TRBV6-1 and J usage is TRBJ1-1, with no clear D. Germline V gene data show CDR1 as MNHNS and CDR2 as SASEGT. The V end was cut by 4 bases, the J end by 2 bases, with 14 bases between. The CDR3 runs to 15 residues.

In this sample, this clonotype turned up a few times. Written as DNA, the CDR3 is TGTGCCAGCAGCTTTAGGACAGGGGGACCGGTAAACAATCAGCCCCAGCATTTT. Its translation: CASSFRTGGPVNNQPQHF. The rearrangement links TRBV9 to TRBJ1-5; 10 bases are a match to TRBD1. The germline V gene has CDR1 SGDLS and CDR2 YYNGEE. J lost 3 bases, V lost 4 bases, and 13 bases had no gene match. The CDR3 runs 18 residues. Full variable domain (outside the CDR3, taken from reference TRBV9 and TRBJ1-5): DSGVTQTPKHLITATGQRVTLRCSPRSGDLSVYWYQQSLDQGLQFLIQYYNGEERAKGNILERFSAQQFPDLHSELNLSSLELGDSALYFCASSFRTGGPVNNQPQHFGDGTRLSIL.

In this sample, this clonotype turned up once. The J gene is TRBJ2-7, the V gene TRBV5-1; perhaps TRBD1 as D (5 bases). The CDR3 sequence is 17 residues long. The germline V gene encodes CDR1 SGHRS and CDR2 YFSETQ. Deletions cut 4 bases from V and 1 base from J, with 21 bases between. The CDR3 is CASSPDGRRQGSYEQYF. The CDR3 region has the DNA TGCGCCAGCAGCCCAGATGGACGTCGGCAGGGATCCTACGAGCAGTACTTC.

This chain uses TRBV12-3 or TRBV12-4 with TRBJ2-3, with a weak D call TRBD2 (5 bases). The V end was cut by 6 bases, the J end by 0 bases, with 16 bases between. The CDR3 totals 16 residues. CDR3 nucleotides: TGTGCCAGCAGCCCCCGGGTCGGACTCAGCACAGATACGCAGTATTTT. Its protein product is CASSPRVGLSTDTQYF.

J is TRBJ1-6 and V is TRBV30; the match to TRBD1 covers 11 bases. This CDR3 region has 15 residues. Trimming at V came to 1 base and at J to 7 bases, leaving 3 bases not matched to a gene. Germline V gene sequence: CDR1 GTSNPN, CDR2 SVGIG (reference sequence). CDR3 nucleotides: TGTGCCTGGAGTGCCGGGACAGGGGGGAATTCACCCCTCCACTTT. Translated: CAWSAGTGGNSPLHF.

This clonotype was seen at least ten times. The rearrangement joins TRBV11-2 to TRBJ1-2; TRBD1 agrees at 9 bases. Germline V gives CDR1 SGHAT, CDR2 FQNNGV. Trimming removed 4 bases from V and 3 bases from J; junction bases left unmatched: 12. This CDR3 contains 17 residues. The CDR3 protein is CASSSVQKQGADYGYTF. The CDR3 region has the DNA TGTGCCAGCAGCTCGGTCCAGAAACAGGGGGCTGACTATGGCTACACCTTC.

About this clonotype: Mismatch with germline at one junction end may stem from a read error. V is TRBV6-2 or TRBV6-3 and J is TRBJ2-5, with D hard to call. CDR3 length: 13 amino acids. The V gene's germline CDR1 is MNHEY and CDR2 SVGEGT. CDR3 DNA: TGTGCCAGCAGTTACCCCCCCCAAAAGACCCAGTACTTC. As protein: CASSYPPQKTQYF.

The gene calls are TRBV11-2 and TRBJ2-1; no firm D call. V was pared by 5 bases and J by 0 bases, with 8 bases between. The CDR3 consists of 14 residues. Germline loops: CDR1 SGHAT, CDR2 FQNNGV. The CDR3 spells CASSLRNSYNEQFF. DNA of the CDR3: TGTGCCAGCAGCCTACGTAACTCCTACAATGAGCAGTTCTTC.

This clonotype has ten or more counts. The chain joins TRBV24-1 to TRBJ2-3; 7 positions agree with TRBD1. The CDR3 is 16 residues long. Unmatched junction bases numbered 5, after V lost 3 bases and J lost 0 bases. The V gene's germline CDR1 is KGHDR and CDR2 SFDVKD. The CDR3 region is CATSDLRGQSTDTQYF. Written as DNA, the CDR3 is TGTGCCACCAGTGATCTAAGGGGACAGAGCACAGATACGCAGTATTTT.

The CDR3 DNA is TGCGCCAGCAGCTTGGAGGTGGGACGCTCCTACGAGCAGTACTTC. Translating it yields CASSLEVGRSYEQYF. The chain is built from TRBV5-1 and TRBJ2-7; possibly TRBD1 or TRBD2 for D (5 bases each). Germline values: CDR1 SGHRS, CDR2 YFSETQ. CDR3 length: 15 amino acids. The germline V and J ends were trimmed by 0 bases and 0 bases, with 10 bases remaining between them.

In this sample, this clonotype turned up many times. This rearrangement joins TRBV6-1 to TRBJ2-5; possible D gene TRBD2, 6 bases. With 4 bases removed from V and 0 bases from J, the gap between germline ends came to 12 bases. CDR3 size: 15 residues. Germline assignment: CDR1 MNHNS and CDR2 SASEGT. CDR3 nucleotide sequence: TGTGCCAGCAGTGGTGGGGCGGGGTACCAAGAGACCCAGTACTTC. Translation: CASSGGAGYQETQYF.

This clonotype occurred many times. This chain connects TRBV3-1 to TRBJ1-1; D unclear. Germline lookup yields CDR1 LGHDT and CDR2 YNNKEL (reference sequence). Trimming cost V 0 bases and J 5 bases, with 7 bases left between them. The length of the CDR3 is 13 residues. In DNA form, the CDR3 reads TGTGCCAGCAGCCAAGATCTTCGGACTGAAGCTTTCTTT. Protein product: CASSQDLRTEAFF.

The gene calls are TRBV5-4 and TRBJ2-7; tentative D call: TRBD1 (6 bases). The DNA end lines up better with TRBJ2-1; the J call may be wrong. CDR3 size: 14 residues. Per germline, CDR1 SGHNT and CDR2 YYREEE (reference sequence). The DNA of the CDR3 is TGTGCCAGCAGCTCGCCGGACAGCACCTACGAGCAGTTCTTC. Protein: CASSSPDSTYEQFF.

V usage is TRBV6-6 and J usage is TRBJ2-2; D could derive from TRBD1 or TRBD2 (5 bases each). This CDR3 has 15 residues. V lost 1 base and J lost 8, with 14 bases in between. Germline V CDR1 and CDR2: MNHNY, SVGAGI (reference sequence). The DNA of the CDR3 is TGTGCCAGCAGTTACTTCGGGGCCGAGGAGGGGGAGCTGTTTTTT. It encodes CASSYFGAEEGELFF.

The chain has TRBV2 and TRBJ2-6, with no clear D. The germline V and J ends were trimmed by 1 base and 1 base, with 8 bases remaining between them. The CDR3 covers 16 residues. Germline loops: CDR1 SNHLY, CDR2 FYNNEI. CDR3 amino acids: CASSEGGTSGANVLTF. The DNA of the CDR3 is TGTGCCAGCAGTGAAGGGGGTACATCTGGGGCCAACGTCCTGACTTTC. The full variable domain, in which reference TRBV2 and TRBJ2-6 provide the parts outside the CDR3, is EPEVTQTPSHQVTQMGQEVILRCVPISNHLYFYWYRQILGQKVEFLVSFYNNEISEKSEIFDDQFSVERPDGSNFTLKIRSTKLEDSAMYFCASSEGGTSGANVLTFGAGSRLTVL.